The 13 T cell receptor beta chains below all came from one sample that was sequenced in a study of control samples from healthy donors and cancer patients. Libraries were prepared by immunoSEQ multiplex PCR; TCRdb keeps only in-frame clonotypes and omits some of them. This table holds 250,000 to 300,000 clones, about 80% found once. The sample was PBMCs. The receptor source for this set is a woman aged 55-69 years with lung cancer.

There are a few counts of this clone. V gene TRBV4-1 combines with J gene TRBJ1-2; D not resolved. Trimming stripped 4 bases from V and 2 bases from J, with 8 bases between. The germline gives CDR1 MGHRA, CDR2 YSYEKL. CDR3 length: 13 amino acids. CDR3 in DNA: TGCGCCAGCAGCCCTCGTACGAACTATGGCTACACCTTC. This encodes CASSPRTNYGYTF.

In this sample, this clone turned up a few times. This chain links TRBV5-1 with TRBJ2-1; D possibly corresponds to TRBD1 (6 bases). The CDR3 loop spans 14 amino acids. Germline V gene lookup returns CDR1 SGHRS and CDR2 YFSETQ. Trimming removed 3 bases from V and 8 bases from J, with 15 bases in between. CDR3 amino acids: CASSSGSGDDEQFF. CDR3 coding DNA: TGCGCCAGCAGCTCGGGATCAGGGGACGATGAGCAGTTCTTC.

The genes are TRBV10-1 and TRBJ2-1; TRBD2 matches 9 bases. The CDR3 consists of 17 residues. Germline V gene lookup returns CDR1 WNHNN and CDR2 SYGVQD (reference sequence). Trimming removed 0 bases from V and 3 bases from J; junction bases left unmatched: 6. The CDR3 region is CASSESPNSGGYNEQFF. In DNA form, the CDR3 reads TGCGCCAGCAGTGAGTCCCCGAATAGCGGGGGCTACAATGAGCAGTTCTTC.

This clone was picked up a small number of times. The rearrangement uses TRBV7-2 and TRBJ2-7; 7 bases line up with TRBD2. The CDR3 has 16 residues. Germline assignment: CDR1 SGHTA and CDR2 FQGNSA. After removal of 0 bases from V and 2 bases from J, the junction contained 7 bases not matched to a gene. Written as DNA, the CDR3 is TGTGCCAGCAGCTTAGCCTCGGGAGGTGGCCCCTACGAGCAGTACTTC. This gives the protein CASSLASGGGPYEQYF.

The rearrangement links TRBV25-1 to TRBJ2-1, with TRBD2 identical over 8 bases. The junction had 9 bases not matched to a gene; V was cut back by 3 bases and J by 8 bases. The CDR3 contains 15 residues. Germline-derived CDR1 and CDR2 are MGHDK and SYGVNS. The CDR3 reads CASSDGTRRSYEQFF. The DNA for the CDR3 is TGTGCCAGCAGTGACGGGACTAGAAGGAGTTATGAGCAGTTCTTC. Drawing the rest from reference TRBV25-1 and TRBJ2-1, the complete variable domain is EADIYQTPRYLVIGTGKKITLECSQTMGHDKMYWYQQDPGMELHLIHYSYGVNSTEKGDLSSESTVSRIRTEHFPLTLESARPSHTSQYLCASSDGTRRSYEQFFGPGTRLTVL.

V is TRBV5-1 and J is TRBJ2-7, with TRBD1 matching 8 bases. The CDR3 spans 14 residues. Trimming cost V 5 bases and J 1 base; bases outside gene matches: 5. Per germline, CDR1 SGHRS and CDR2 YFSETQ. CDR3: CASSRTGQSYEQYF. The DNA for the CDR3 is TGCGCCAGCAGTAGGACAGGGCAATCCTACGAGCAGTACTTC.

V is TRBV5-1 and J is TRBJ1-3, with TRBD1 identical over 7 bases. CDR3 length equals 16 residues. The J segment lost 2 bases and the V segment lost 5 bases, leaving 10 bases of the junction unmatched. Germline values: CDR1 SGHRS, CDR2 YFSETQ. The CDR3 bases are TGCGCCAGCAGTTTCCAAGGAGGGACAGCTGGAAACACCATATATTTT. Amino acids: CASSFQGGTAGNTIYF.

The chain has TRBV7-3 and TRBJ1-5, with D possibly TRBD1 on 5 matching bases. Trimming removed 0 bases from V and 0 bases from J, with 21 bases in between. The CDR3 totals 20 residues. Germline CDR1 is SGHTA and CDR2 is FQGTGA. The CDR3 DNA is TGTGCCAGCAGCTTAACGGTGCCGGGGCTCCGCTTTTATAGCAATCAGCCCCAGCATTTT. This gives the protein CASSLTVPGLRFYSNQPQHF. Variable domain in full (rest from reference TRBV7-3 and TRBJ1-5): GAGVSQTPSNKVTEKGKYVELRCDPISGHTALYWYRQSLGQGPEFLIYFQGTGAADDSGLPNDRFFAVRPEGSVSTLKIQRTERGDSAVYLCASSLTVPGLRFYSNQPQHFGDGTRLSIL.

The chain recombines TRBV5-1 with TRBJ1-1, with 8 bases lining up with TRBD1. The CDR3 has 14 amino acids. Germline CDR1 is SGHRS and CDR2 is YFSETQ. Losses at the gene ends were 4 bases for V and 5 bases for J; bases not matched to a gene: 7. The CDR3 spells CASSATGGGTEAFF. CDR3 DNA: TGCGCCAGCAGCGCCACAGGGGGAGGGACTGAAGCTTTCTTT.

The chain carries TRBV28 and TRBJ2-7, with D possibly being TRBD2 (6 bases). CDR1 MDHEN and CDR2 SYDVKM come from the germline V gene. Trimming took off 2 bases at V and 4 bases at J, with 12 bases between the two ends. This CDR3 has 14 residues. For the CDR3, the DNA is TGTGCCAGCAGTTTACCGGGAGCCTTGTACGAGCAGTACTTC. This gives the protein CASSLPGALYEQYF.

The rearrangement links TRBV7-3 to TRBJ2-1; 11 positions match TRBD2. This CDR3 comprises 16 residues. V shed 2 bases, J shed 8 bases, and the junction held 8 bases outside the gene matches. CDR1 and CDR2 from the germline V gene are SGHTA and FQGTGA. CDR3 protein: CASSLGLAGFVDEQFF. In DNA form, the CDR3 reads TGTGCCAGCAGCTTAGGACTAGCGGGTTTTGTCGATGAGCAGTTCTTC.

The J gene is TRBJ1-1, the V gene TRBV7-3; D unresolved. Germline lookup yields CDR1 SGHTA and CDR2 FQGTGA. The CDR3 loop spans 10 amino acids. Deletions cut 0 bases from V and 11 bases from J, with 4 bases between. As DNA, the CDR3 is TGTGCCAGCAGCTTAACCCGGGCTTTCTTT. This gives the protein CASSLTRAFF.

The rearrangement links TRBV25-1 to TRBJ2-1; D is perhaps TRBD1 (6 bases). The CDR3 covers 14 residues. Germline CDR1 MGHDK, CDR2 SYGVNS. The V gene lost 6 bases and the J gene lost 7 bases, with 16 bases spanning the gap. CDR3 bases: TGTGCCAGCAGGTCCTCGACAGGTACGAATGAGCAGTTCTTC. Encoded protein: CASRSSTGTNEQFF.